This TCR beta chain was sequenced in a study of blood T cell repertoires in COVID-19 (dated by TCRdb to the early 2020s). Background for the entire study: The collaborator samples originated in the United States, Italy and Spain and spanned the acute and convalescent phases of COVID-19. The samples were drawn from the first 160 participants of the ongoing ImmuneRACE study and from some 1,300 subjects provided by 6 global collaborators. The prospective study material was composed of cDNA or gDNA derived from T cells, B-cell-depleted T cells, or PBMCs. Deeply sampled blood TCRbeta repertoires from subjects exposed to, actively infected with, or recovered from COVID-19 were included in the dataset. Where HLA class I and class II types were available, the types were taken from metadata supplied by the sample provider, not from assay-based typing. A freely available public database, intended as a resource for researchers studying the immune response to SARS-CoV-2, is where the repertoires were released. The sample metadata nearly always contained a de-identified subject ID, COVID-19 status, age in years and sex.

Points on this clone: The antigen this receptor binds is unknown. Within one base of it there is no much larger clone, and no base qualities were kept.

The paper's findings and limits, for the study overall: Clinical and demographic metadata were provided uncurated, with the amount varying by source and participant.

The collaborating institutions used their own protocols to collect whole blood in K2EDTA tubes. For TCRbeta analysis, collaborator samples were shipped as frozen whole blood, as isolated PBMCs, or as DNA extracted from either sample type. The immunoSEQ Assay, a bias-controlled multiplex PCR, was used to amplify TCRbeta CDR3 regions from genomic DNA. The authors processed their data as follows. The number of nucleated cells in each sample was estimated from the amplification of reference gene primers within the assay. To quantify the absolute abundance of each unique TCRbeta CDR3 rearrangement, sequence reads were collapsed and filtered. For each sample, productive Simpson clonality was calculated by taking the square root of Simpson's diversity index across productive rearrangements. Not all clones reach the TCRdb copy of this immuneACCESS table, which keeps in-frame sequences only. Checked studies attribute under half of the gap to unresolved V genes and leave the rest unexplained. V and J calls and clone size are as listed in that table; D and trimming were resolved from the DNA. This sample is represented by a few hundred thousand clones; more than 65% of them were singletons. Roughly 3.1% of the sample rests with the top ten.

Relative to germline, V is 2 bases shorter and J is 0 bases shorter, with 9 bases between their ends. The germline V gene specifies SGHDT as CDR1 and YYEEEE as CDR2. The CDR3, from cysteine to phenylalanine, totals 14 residues. Only the CDR3 DNA stays, 42 bases, in frame from base 1. The source material was peripheral blood. Recombination connected TRBV5-6 to TRBJ2-7; TRBD2 might be the D gene, on 6 matching bases. The origin of this receptor is a woman under 30 with acute or convalescent COVID-19. The bases read TGTGCCAGCAGCTTATACGGGAGCTCCTACGAGCAGTACTTC. Translated, this gives CASSLYGSSYEQYF.